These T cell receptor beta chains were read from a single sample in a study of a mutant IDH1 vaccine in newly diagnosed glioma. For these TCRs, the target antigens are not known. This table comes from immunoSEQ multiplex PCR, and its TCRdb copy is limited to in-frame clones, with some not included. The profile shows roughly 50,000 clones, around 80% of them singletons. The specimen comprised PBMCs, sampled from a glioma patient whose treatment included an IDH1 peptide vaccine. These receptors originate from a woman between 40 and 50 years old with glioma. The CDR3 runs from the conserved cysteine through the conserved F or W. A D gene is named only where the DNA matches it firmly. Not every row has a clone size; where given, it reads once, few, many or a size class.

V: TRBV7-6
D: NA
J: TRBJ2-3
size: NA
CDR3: CASSTASPDTQYF
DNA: TGTGCCAGCAGCACGGCGAGTCCAGATACGCAGTATTTT

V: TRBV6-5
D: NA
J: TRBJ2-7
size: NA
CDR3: CASSVLPIPVGEQYF
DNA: TGTGCCAGCAGTGTCTTGCCTATACCCGTAGGTGAGCAGTACTTC

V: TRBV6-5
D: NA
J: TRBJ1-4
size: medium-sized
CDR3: CASSETSVGKLFF
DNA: TGTGCCAGCAGTGAGACATCGGTGGGAAAACTGTTTTTT

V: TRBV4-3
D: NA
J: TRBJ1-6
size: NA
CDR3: CASSQEGGDSPLHF
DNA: TGCGCCAGCAGCCAAGAGGGGGGGGATTCACCCCTCCACTTT

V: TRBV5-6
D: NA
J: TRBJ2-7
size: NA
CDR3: CASSLLPRQLEQYF
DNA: TGTGCCAGCAGCTTGTTACCCCGACAGCTCGAGCAGTACTTC

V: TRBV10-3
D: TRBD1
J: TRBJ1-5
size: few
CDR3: CAIKQGAGQPQHF
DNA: TGTGCCATCAAACAGGGGGCGGGTCAGCCCCAGCATTTT

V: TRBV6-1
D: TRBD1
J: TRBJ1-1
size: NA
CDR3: CAIRGQVRTEAFF
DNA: TGTGCCATCAGAGGACAGGTCAGAACTGAAGCTTTCTTT

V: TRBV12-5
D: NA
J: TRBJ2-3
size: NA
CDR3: CASGFPAGSSTDTQYF
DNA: TGTGCTAGTGGTTTCCCCGCGGGGAGTAGCACAGATACGCAGTATTTT

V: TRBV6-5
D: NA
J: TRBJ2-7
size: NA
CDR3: CASTAKGGTYEQYF
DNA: TGTGCCAGCACCGCGAAGGGAGGAACCTACGAGCAGTACTTC

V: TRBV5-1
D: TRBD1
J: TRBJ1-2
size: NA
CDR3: CASMGQVYGYTF
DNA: TGCGCCAGCATGGGACAGGTCTATGGCTACACCTTC

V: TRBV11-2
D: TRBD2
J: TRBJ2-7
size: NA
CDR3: CASSPDGRVAGTRYEQYF
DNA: TGTGCCAGCAGCCCCGATGGCCGGGTAGCGGGTACTCGTTACGAGCAGTACTTC

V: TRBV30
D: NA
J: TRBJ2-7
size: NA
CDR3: CAWRLTGQLNEQYF
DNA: TGTGCCTGGCGCCTTACAGGGCAATTAAACGAGCAGTACTTC

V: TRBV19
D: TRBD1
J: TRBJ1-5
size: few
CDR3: CASSTSDRADQPQHF
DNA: TGTGCCAGTAGTACCTCGGACAGGGCTGATCAGCCCCAGCATTTT

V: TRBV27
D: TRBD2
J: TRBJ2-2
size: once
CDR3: CASSLGGRGSGELFF
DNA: TGTGCCAGCAGTTTAGGCGGGCGGGGGTCCGGGGAGCTGTTTTTT

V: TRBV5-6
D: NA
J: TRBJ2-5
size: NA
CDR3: CASSLYQQETQYF
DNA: TGTGCCAGCAGCTTGTATCAGCAAGAGACCCAGTACTTC

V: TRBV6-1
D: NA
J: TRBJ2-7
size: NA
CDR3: CASSEGGLRTYEQYF
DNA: TGTGCCAGCAGTGAGGGCGGGTTAAGAACCTACGAGCAGTACTTC

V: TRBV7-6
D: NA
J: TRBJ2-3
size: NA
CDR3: CASSALGLSSTDTQYF
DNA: TGTGCCAGCAGCGCATTGGGGCTATCTAGCACAGATACGCAGTATTTT

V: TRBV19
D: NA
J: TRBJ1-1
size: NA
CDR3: CASSTQRNTEAFF
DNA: TGTGCCAGTAGCACCCAGCGGAACACTGAAGCTTTCTTT

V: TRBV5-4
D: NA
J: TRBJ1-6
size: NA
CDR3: CASSLGGVGAFSPLHF
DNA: TGTGCCAGCAGCTTGGGAGGCGTGGGGGCCTTTTCACCCCTCCACTTT

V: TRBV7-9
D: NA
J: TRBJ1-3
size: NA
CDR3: CASSLSGNTIYF
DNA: TGTGCCAGCAGCCTTTCTGGAAACACCATATATTTT

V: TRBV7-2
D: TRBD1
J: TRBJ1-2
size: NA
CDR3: CASRQTGGNYGYTF
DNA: TGTGCCAGCAGACAGACAGGGGGCAACTATGGCTACACCTTC

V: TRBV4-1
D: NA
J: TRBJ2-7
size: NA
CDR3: CASSQDSRGAQFYEQYF
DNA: TGCGCCAGCAGCCAAGATTCCCGGGGGGCCCAATTCTACGAGCAGTACTTC

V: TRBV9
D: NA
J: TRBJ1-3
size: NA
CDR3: CASSVDRGVSGNTIYF
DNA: TGTGCCAGCAGCGTAGATCGGGGAGTCTCTGGAAACACCATATATTTT

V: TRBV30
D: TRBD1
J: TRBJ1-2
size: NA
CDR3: CAWSVGTGTNYGYTF
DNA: TGTGCCTGGAGTGTTGGGACAGGGACTAACTATGGCTACACCTTC

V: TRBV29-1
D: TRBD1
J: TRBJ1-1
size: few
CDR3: CSVEGPGGDEAFF
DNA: TGCAGCGTTGAAGGTCCAGGGGGAGATGAAGCTTTCTTT

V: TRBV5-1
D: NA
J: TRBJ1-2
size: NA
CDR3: CASSLDGWGYTF
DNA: TGCGCCAGCAGCTTGGATGGGTGGGGCTACACCTTC

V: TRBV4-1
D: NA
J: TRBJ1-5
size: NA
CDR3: CASSLSPGEGQPQHF
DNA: TGCGCCAGCAGCCTTAGCCCCGGGGAAGGTCAGCCCCAGCATTTT

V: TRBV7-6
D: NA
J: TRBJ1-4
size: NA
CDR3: CASSLGRHGAGEKLFF
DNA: TGTGCCAGCAGCTTAGGCCGACACGGGGCTGGGGAAAAACTGTTTTTT

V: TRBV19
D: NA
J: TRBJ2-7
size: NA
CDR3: CASSIKVGVSSYEQYF
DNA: TGTGCCAGTAGTATTAAGGTGGGGGTGAGCTCCTACGAGCAGTACTTC